What follows describes a single T cell receptor beta chain. The antigen it recognizes is unknown. There are no base qualities to consult, and no much larger clone falls within one base. These data are taken from a study of long-term antiretroviral therapy in people with HIV (dated by TCRdb to between 2021 and 2024). As for the study more broadly: Collection of the earliest samples took place about a decade ahead of the 2015 WHO recommendation for immediate ART, at a time when ART was typically delayed until CD4 counts fell. A retrospective serial study tested whether changes in peripheral blood TRB repertoire composition and diversity were associated with ART initiation and durable HIV suppression. From fewer than 35 adults with confirmed HIV infection, the cohort provided 192 cryopreserved PBMC samples, gathered serially across a mean of around six years (range 1-12). About two fifths of the roughly 30 participants with HIV were female. No cross-contamination during QIAcube processing turned up in test extractions that ran a monoclonal T-cell line alongside 25 to 35 polyclonal samples.

Inclusion was restricted to participants for whom at least one PBMC sample before ART initiation and at least two post-ART samples were available. Treatment was received in the United States of America by all participants with HIV. Before DNA extraction, cryopreserved samples of roughly 0.9-11 million PBMC were thawed and then washed. At the time of the earliest PBMC sample, participants with HIV were aged between roughly 20 and 54 years. Each participant contributed PBMC samples from 1-4 timepoints before ART initiation and 2-8 timepoints after ART initiation, with a median of 7 samples. Serial HIV viral load, CD4+ T-cell count, ART history and demographic data were obtained for every participant. A Qiagen kit on a QIAcube was used to extract genomic DNA from unsorted PBMC, with samples processed in batches of 12. Overall results and qualifications from the work: Inferences about post-ART repertoire changes are limited because no data were available on ART adherence, viral resistance or therapy changes. The samples span the years 2004 to 2017, and the ART regimens used at that time may not be as effective as current regimens. Starting ART was linked to a significant rise in TRB diversity, yet even after long-term ART the diversity remained significantly lower than in transplant donor controls. Because PBMC availability was limited, only the TCR beta chain was sequenced, with no alpha chain pairing. Because pre-ART samples had limited cell numbers, unsorted PBMC were profiled rather than sorted CD4+ and CD8+ T cells. HIV repertoires had narrower CDR3 length ranges than controls, and the network structure suggested an antigen-experienced repertoire that shifted only slightly toward naive after ART. The repertoire was dominated across all time points by expanded TRB clones identified before ART initiation, although this dominance was seen to fluctuate and to decrease in many PLHIV after ART.

The immunoSEQ hsTCRB v3.0 assay was used at survey level resolution to sequence the TRB variable region. A depth of roughly 35,000-50,000 T-cell genomes per sample was targeted for TRB sequencing. An Illumina MiSeq with a v3 150-cycle kit was used to sequence the pooled TRB libraries. The authors' analysis ran thus. Repertoire analysis was performed in R inside a reproducible Nextflow workflow that covered QC, data transformation and analysis. Custom analyses were implemented in LymphoSeq2, an R package for AIRR-Seq data exploration. Four samples yielding fewer than 5000 total TRB sequences were excluded, leaving over 150 analyzed HIV repertoires. Among the approximately 180 retained HIV repertoires, 59 were collected before ART initiation and 120 to 130 were collected after ART initiation. Each repertoire was downsampled to 5000 TRB nucleotide sequences, and summary statistics were averaged across 100 downsampling iterations. TRB sequences were retained for analysis only if CDR3 regions of at least seven amino acids were present. Diversity was measured with a Shannon entropy-derived clonality score and the Gini coefficient. In the repertoire networks, any two of the top 5000 CDR3 amino acid sequences were connected whenever the two sequences differed by an edit distance of one. For TRB CDR3 amino acid sequences, antigen specificity groups and MHC restriction were predicted with GLIPH2. Known CMV, EBV, HIV or tissue antigen associations were flagged by matching CDR3 amino acid sequences against VDJdb and McPAS-TCR. Pre-ART, post-ART and control groups were compared with Wilcoxon signed-rank tests and Holm-Bonferroni correction. TCRdb's version of the immuneACCESS table is confined to in-frame rearrangements and falls short of the full clone set. An unresolved V gene accounts for under half of the shortfall where checked; the remainder is of unknown origin. V, J and clone size derive from that table, while D and trimming were established from the DNA sequence. The sample table holds about 25,000 clones, of which 85% to 90% were seen once. The leading ten clones occupy around 3.9% of the sample.

From the cysteine through the phenylalanine, the CDR3 covers 14 amino acids. CDR3 DNA only is kept here, 42 bases in frame from base 1. Trimming costs V 3 bases and J 5 bases, and their ends lie 13 bases apart. In the germline V gene, CDR1 corresponds to SGHTA and CDR2 to FQGTGA. The source was unsorted PBMCs, collected 1.9 years after starting antiretroviral therapy. The sequence was collected from a woman aged 25 to 39 with HIV. Recombination connected TRBV7-3 to TRBJ2-5; TRBD1 is possibly the D segment (6 matching bases). The nucleotide sequence reads as follows: TGTGCCAGCAGCTTCGGTACAGGGTACGAGACCCAGTACTTC. It codes for CASSFGTGYETQYF.